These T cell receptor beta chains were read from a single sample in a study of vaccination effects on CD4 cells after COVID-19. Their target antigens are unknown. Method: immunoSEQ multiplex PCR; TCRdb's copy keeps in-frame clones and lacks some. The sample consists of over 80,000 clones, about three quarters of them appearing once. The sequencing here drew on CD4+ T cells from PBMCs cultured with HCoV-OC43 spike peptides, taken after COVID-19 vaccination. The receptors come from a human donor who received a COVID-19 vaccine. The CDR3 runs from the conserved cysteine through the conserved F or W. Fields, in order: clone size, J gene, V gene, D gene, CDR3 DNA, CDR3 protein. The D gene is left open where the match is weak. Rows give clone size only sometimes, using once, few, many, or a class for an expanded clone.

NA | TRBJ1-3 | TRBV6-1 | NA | TGTGCCAGCAGTGATGTCACTAGGAGGACCATATATTTT | CASSDVTRRTIYF
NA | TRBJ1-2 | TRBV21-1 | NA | TGTGCCAGCAGCCCTGAGGGCATCAAACCCACTAACTATGGCTACACCTTC | CASSPEGIKPTNYGYTF
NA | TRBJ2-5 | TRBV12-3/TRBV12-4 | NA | TGTGCCAGCAGGGACGGCAGACAAGAGACCCAGTACTTC | CASRDGRQETQYF
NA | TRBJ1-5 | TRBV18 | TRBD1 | TGTGCCAGCTCACCGTCTTCCCGGACAGGGGGTAATCAGCCCCAGCATTTT | CASSPSSRTGGNQPQHF
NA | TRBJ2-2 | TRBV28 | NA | TGTGCCAGCAGTTTACGTGGGGGCCCGAACACCGGGGAGCTGTTTTTT | CASSLRGGPNTGELFF
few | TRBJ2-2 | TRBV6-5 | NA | TGTGCCAGCAGTTACCCCCTTGGGGGGAACACCGGGGAGCTGTTTTTT | CASSYPLGGNTGELFF
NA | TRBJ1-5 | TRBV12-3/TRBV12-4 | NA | TGTGCCAGCACTACGGACGGGGATCAGCCCCAGCATTTT | CASTTDGDQPQHF
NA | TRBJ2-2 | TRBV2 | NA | TGTGCCAGCAGCGCCCTAGCGCTGAACACCGGGGAGCTGTTTTTT | CASSALALNTGELFF
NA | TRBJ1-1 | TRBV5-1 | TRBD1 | TGCGCCAGCAGCTTTTCTGGTTGGGACAGGGGTGCTTTCTTT | CASSFSGWDRGAFF
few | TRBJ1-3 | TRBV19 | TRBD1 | TGTGCCAGTAGTGACGACAGGGGGTCGTCTGGAAACACCATATATTTT | CASSDDRGSSGNTIYF
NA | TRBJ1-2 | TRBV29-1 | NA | TGCAGCGTTGACAGGCCCTATGGCTACACCTTC | CSVDRPYGYTF
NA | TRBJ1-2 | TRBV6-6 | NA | TGTGCCAGCACTCGCGACAAGCGGGAGTTCTCCTTAAGGGGCTACACCTTC | CASTRDKREFSLRGYTF
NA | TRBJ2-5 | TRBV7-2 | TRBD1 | TGTGCCAGCAGCTTCCAGACAGGGGGGGAGACCCAGTACTTC | CASSFQTGGETQYF
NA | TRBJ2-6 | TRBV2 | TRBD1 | TGTGCCAGCAGAAACAGGGAAGGACAGGTGGGGGCCAACGTCCTGACTTTC | CASRNREGQVGANVLTF
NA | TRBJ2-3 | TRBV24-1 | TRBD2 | TGTGCCACCAGACGGACTAGCGGGGGCACAGATACGCAGTATTTT | CATRRTSGGTDTQYF
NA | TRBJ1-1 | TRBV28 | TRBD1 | TGTGCCAGCAGTTTTTCGGACAGGGGGGTCCTAGGGGAAGCTTTCTTT | CASSFSDRGVLGEAFF
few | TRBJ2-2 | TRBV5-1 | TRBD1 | TGCGCCAGCAGCTCGGGACAGGGGGGGAACACCGGGGAGCTGTTTTTT | CASSSGQGGNTGELFF
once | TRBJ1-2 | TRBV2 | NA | TGTGCCAGCAGGGCCGGGACAAGTTCTGTTGGCTACACCTTC | CASRAGTSSVGYTF
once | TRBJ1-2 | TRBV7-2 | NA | TGTGCCAGCAGCTTAGGGGCAGGGTATAACTATGGCTACACCTTC | CASSLGAGYNYGYTF
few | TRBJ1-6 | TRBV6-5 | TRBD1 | TGTGCCAGCAGTTACTCGGACAGGGGCTATAATTCACCCCTCCACTTT | CASSYSDRGYNSPLHF
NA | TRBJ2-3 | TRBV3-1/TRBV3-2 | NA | TGTGCCAGCAGCCAAGTTTGGGGAGGTGCAGATACGCAGTATTTT | CASSQVWGGADTQYF
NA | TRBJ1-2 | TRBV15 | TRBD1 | TGTGCCACCAGCAGAGATGACAGGGGTACCCATGGCTACACCTTC | CATSRDDRGTHGYTF
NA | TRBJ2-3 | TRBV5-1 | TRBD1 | TGCGCCAGCAGCCCCATACCGGGACAGGGTTCAGATACGCAGTATTTT | CASSPIPGQGSDTQYF
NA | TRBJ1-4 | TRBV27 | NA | TGTGCCAGCAGGCAGCACAAAGGAGGACTGTTTTTT | CASRQHKGGLFF
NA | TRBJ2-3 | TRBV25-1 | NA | TGTGCCAGCAGTGTCGGGGGACAGAGCACAGATACGCAGTATTTT | CASSVGGQSTDTQYF
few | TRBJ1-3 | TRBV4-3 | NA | TGCGCCAGCAGCCAAGGCCCACCTTTCTCTGGAAACACCATATATTTT | CASSQGPPFSGNTIYF
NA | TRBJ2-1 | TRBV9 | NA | TGTGCCAGCAGCGACCCCCCGGGGGCCCCTTACAATGAGCAGTTCTTC | CASSDPPGAPYNEQFF
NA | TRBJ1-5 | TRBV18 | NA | TGTGCCAGCTCTCTGATTCTGGGGGAAAATCAGCCCCAGCATTTT | CASSLILGENQPQHF
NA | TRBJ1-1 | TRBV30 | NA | TGTGCCTGGAGTGTCGGGGGAGGAGGTAAACAAGCTTTCTTT | CAWSVGGGGKQAFF